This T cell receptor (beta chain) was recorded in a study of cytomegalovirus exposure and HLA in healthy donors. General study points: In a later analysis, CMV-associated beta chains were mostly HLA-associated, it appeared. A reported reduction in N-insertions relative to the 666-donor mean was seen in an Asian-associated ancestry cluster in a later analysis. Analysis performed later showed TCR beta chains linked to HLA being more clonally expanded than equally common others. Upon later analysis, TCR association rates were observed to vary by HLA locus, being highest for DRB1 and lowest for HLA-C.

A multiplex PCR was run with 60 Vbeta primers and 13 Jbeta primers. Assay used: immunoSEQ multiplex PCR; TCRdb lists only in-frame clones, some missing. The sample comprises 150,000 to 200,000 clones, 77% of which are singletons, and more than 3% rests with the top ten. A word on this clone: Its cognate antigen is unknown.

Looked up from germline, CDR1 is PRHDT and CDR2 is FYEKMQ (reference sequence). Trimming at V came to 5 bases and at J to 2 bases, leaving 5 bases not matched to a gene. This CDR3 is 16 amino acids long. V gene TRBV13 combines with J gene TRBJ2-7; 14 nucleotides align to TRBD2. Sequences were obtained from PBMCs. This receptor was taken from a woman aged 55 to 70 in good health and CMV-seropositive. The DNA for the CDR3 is TGTGCCAGCAGCCCGAGACTAGCGGGAGGGCCCTACGAGCAGTACTTC. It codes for CASSPRLAGGPYEQYF.